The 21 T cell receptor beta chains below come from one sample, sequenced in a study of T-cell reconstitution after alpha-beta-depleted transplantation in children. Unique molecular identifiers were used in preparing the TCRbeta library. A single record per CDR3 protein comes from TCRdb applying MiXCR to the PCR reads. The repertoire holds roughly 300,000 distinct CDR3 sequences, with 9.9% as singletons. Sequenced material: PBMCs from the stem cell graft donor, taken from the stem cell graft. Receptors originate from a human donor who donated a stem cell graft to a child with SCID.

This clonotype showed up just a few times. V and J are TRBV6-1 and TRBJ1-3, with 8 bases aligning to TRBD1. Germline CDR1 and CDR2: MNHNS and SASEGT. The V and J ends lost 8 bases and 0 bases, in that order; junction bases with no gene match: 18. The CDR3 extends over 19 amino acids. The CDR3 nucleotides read TGTGCCAGCGGGGGAAACGGGGTGACAGGGGTGAACTCTGGAAACACCATATATTTT. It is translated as CASGGNGVTGVNSGNTIYF.

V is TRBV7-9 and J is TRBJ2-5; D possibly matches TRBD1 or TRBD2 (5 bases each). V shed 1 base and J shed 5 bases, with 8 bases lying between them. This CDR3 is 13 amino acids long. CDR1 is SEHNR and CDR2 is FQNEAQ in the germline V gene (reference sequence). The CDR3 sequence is CASSLGGMETQYF. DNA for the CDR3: TGTGCCAGCAGCTTAGGGGGGATGGAGACCCAGTACTTC.

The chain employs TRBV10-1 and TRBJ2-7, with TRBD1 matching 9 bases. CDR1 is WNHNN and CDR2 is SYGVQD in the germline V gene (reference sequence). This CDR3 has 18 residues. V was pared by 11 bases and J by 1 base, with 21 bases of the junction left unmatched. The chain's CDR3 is CAGVAVSWSGTGSYEQYF. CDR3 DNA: TGCGCCGGCGTAGCCGTGAGTTGGTCCGGGACAGGGTCCTACGAGCAGTACTTC.

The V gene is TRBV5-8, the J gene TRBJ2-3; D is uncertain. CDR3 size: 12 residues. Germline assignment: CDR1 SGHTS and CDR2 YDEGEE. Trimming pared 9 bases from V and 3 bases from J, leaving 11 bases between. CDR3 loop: CATSDQTDTQYF. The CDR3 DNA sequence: TGTGCCACCTCAGACCAGACAGATACGCAGTATTTT.

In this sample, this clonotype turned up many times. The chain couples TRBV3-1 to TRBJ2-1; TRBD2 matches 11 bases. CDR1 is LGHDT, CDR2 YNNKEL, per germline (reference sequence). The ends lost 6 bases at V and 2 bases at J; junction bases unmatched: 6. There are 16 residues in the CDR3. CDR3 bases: TGTGCCAGCAGTACAACTAGCGGGGGACCCTACAATGAGCAGTTCTTC. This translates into CASSTTSGGPYNEQFF.

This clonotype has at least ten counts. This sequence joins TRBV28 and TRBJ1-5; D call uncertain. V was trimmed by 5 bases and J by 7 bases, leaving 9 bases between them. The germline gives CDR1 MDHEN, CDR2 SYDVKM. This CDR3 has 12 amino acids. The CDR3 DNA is TGTGCCAGCAGTCTGCAAGAACAGCCCCAGCATTTT. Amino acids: CASSLQEQPQHF.

The CDR3 region has the DNA TGCGCCAGCAGCTTGGGACTAGCGGGGGACCGGAGGGAGACCCAGTACTTC. Protein: CASSLGLAGDRRETQYF. The chain combines TRBV5-1 with TRBJ2-5, with 12 bases that match TRBD2. V lost 0 bases and J lost 5; bases outside the gene matches: 8. This CDR3 comprises 17 residues. From germline, CDR1 is SGHRS and CDR2 YFSETQ.

The CDR3 DNA sequence: TGTGCCAGCAGCTACTCCTTACCTCAGGGTCCGGCAGATACGCAGTATTTT. Protein: CASSYSLPQGPADTQYF. V and J are TRBV5-6 and TRBJ2-3; tentatively, D is TRBD1 (5 bases). There are 17 residues in the CDR3. V was shortened by 3 bases and J by 4 bases, with 21 bases between the two germline ends. Germline CDR1 and CDR2: SGHDT and YYEEEE.

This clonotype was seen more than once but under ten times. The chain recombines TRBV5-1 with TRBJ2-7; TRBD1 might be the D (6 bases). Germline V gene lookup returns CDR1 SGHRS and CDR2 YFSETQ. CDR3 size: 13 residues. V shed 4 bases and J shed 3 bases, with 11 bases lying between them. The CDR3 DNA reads TGCGCCAGCAGCCTGGACAGCGACTACGAGCAGTACTTC. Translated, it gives CASSLDSDYEQYF.

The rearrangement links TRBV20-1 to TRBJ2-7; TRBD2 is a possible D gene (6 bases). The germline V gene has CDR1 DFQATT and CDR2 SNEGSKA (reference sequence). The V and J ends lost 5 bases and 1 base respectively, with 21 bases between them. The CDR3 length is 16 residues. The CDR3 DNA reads TGCAGTGCTGTGAATACGCAGGAGGGGCCTTCCTACGAGCAGTACTTC. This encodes CSAVNTQEGPSYEQYF.

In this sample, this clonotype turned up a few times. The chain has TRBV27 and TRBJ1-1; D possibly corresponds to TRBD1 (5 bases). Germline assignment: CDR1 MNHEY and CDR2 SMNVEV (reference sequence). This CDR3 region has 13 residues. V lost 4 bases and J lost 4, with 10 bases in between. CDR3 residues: CASSWKGATEAFF. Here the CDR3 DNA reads TGTGCCAGCAGTTGGAAAGGGGCCACTGAAGCTTTCTTT.

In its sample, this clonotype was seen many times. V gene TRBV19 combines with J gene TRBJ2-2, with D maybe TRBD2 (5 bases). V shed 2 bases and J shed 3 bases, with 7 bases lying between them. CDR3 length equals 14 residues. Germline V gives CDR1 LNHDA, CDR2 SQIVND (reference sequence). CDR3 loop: CASSIHGDTGELFF. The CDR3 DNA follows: TGTGCCAGTAGTATACACGGGGACACCGGGGAGCTGTTTTTT.

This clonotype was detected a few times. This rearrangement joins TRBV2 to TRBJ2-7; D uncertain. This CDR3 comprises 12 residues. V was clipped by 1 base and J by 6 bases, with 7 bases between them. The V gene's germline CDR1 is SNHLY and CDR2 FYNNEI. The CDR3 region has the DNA TGTGCCAGCAGTGAAGGTGCAGGCGAGCAGTACTTC. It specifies CASSEGAGEQYF.

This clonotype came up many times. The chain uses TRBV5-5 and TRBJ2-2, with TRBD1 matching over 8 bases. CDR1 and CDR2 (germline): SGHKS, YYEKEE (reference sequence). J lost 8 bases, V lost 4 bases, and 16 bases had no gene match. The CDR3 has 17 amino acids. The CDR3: CASSLDRDRMNVGELFF. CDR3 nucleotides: TGTGCCAGCAGCCTGGACCGGGACAGGATGAACGTTGGGGAGCTGTTTTTT.

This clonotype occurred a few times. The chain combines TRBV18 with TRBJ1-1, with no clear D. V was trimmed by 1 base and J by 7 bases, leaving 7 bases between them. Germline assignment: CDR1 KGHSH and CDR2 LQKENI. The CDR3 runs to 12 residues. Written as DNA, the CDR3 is TGTGCCAGCTCACCACTATTTGGTGAAGCTTTCTTT. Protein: CASSPLFGEAFF.

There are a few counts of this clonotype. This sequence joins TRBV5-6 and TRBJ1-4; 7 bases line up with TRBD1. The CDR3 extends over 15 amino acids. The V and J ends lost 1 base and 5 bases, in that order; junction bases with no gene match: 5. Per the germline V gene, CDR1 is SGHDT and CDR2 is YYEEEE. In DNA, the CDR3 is TGTGCCAGCAGCTTGAACGGACAGGCGAATGAAAAACTGTTTTTT. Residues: CASSLNGQANEKLFF.

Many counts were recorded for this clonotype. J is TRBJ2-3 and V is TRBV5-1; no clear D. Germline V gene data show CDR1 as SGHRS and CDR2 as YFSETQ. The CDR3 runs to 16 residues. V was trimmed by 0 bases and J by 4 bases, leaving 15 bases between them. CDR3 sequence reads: CASSLDSGLTSDTQYF. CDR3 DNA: TGCGCCAGCAGCTTGGATTCTGGCCTCACGTCAGATACGCAGTATTTT.

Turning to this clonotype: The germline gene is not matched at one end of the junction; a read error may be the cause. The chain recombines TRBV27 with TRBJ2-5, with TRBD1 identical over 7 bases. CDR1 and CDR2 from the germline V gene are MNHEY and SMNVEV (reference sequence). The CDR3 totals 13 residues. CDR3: CASSLVSSGTVLF. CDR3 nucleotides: TGTGCCAGCAGTTTGGTTTCCTCCGGGACAGTTCTGTTC.

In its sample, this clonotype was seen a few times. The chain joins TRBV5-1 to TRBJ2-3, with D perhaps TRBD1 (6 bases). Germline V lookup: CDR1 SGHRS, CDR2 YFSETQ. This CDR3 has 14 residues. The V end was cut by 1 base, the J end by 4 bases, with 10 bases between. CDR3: CASSLKQGADTQYF. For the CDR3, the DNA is TGCGCCAGCAGCTTGAAACAGGGCGCAGATACGCAGTATTTT. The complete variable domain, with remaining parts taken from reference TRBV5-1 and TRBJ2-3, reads KAGVTQTPRYLIKTRGQQVTLSCSPISGHRSVSWYQQTPGQGLQFLFEYFSETQRNKGNFPGRFSGRQFSNSRSEMNVSTLELGDSALYLCASSLKQGADTQYFGPGTRLTVL.

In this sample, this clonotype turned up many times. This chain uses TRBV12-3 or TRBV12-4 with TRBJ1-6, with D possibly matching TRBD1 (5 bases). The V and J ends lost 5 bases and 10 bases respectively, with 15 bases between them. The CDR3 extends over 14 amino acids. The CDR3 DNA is TGTGCCAGCAGTCCCACGGGGGATCCCTCACCCCTCCACTTT. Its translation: CASSPTGDPSPLHF.

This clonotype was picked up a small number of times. The CDR3 DNA reads TGTGCCAGCAGTTCGGGACTGACCTCCTATAATTCACCCCTCCACTTT. Translating gives CASSSGLTSYNSPLHF. The rearrangement joins TRBV27 to TRBJ1-6, with D perhaps matching TRBD1 (5 bases). CDR3 size: 16 residues. Trimming stripped 4 bases from V and 0 bases from J, with 10 bases between. Germline-derived CDR1 and CDR2 are MNHEY and SMNVEV (reference sequence).